Below are 10 T cell receptor beta chains sequenced from a single sample in a study of blood T cells in healthy people across ages. Together with a sample-barcoded 5' primer, a J-beta primer mix was included in a second PCR lasting roughly 6 to 12 cycles. One entry per CDR3 protein results from TCRdb running MiXCR on the 5' RACE reads. The sample has about 580,000 distinct CDR3 sequences; 40% to 55% are singletons. The material sequenced was blood. These receptors were collected from a man older than 75 in good health.

This chain links TRBV5-1 with TRBJ2-1; possibly TRBD2 for D (6 bases). Trimming took 0 bases from V and 2 from J, leaving 12 bases between them. This CDR3 contains 16 residues. The V gene's germline CDR1 is SGHRS and CDR2 YFSETQ. The CDR3 spells CASSLAGEVTYNEQFF. The CDR3 region has the DNA TGCGCCAGCAGCTTGGCCGGGGAGGTCACCTACAATGAGCAGTTCTTC.

The rearrangement links TRBV5-5 to TRBJ2-2; 9 nucleotides agree with TRBD1. Per the germline V gene, CDR1 is SGHKS and CDR2 is YYEKEE (reference sequence). After removal of 4 bases from V and 3 bases from J, the junction contained 4 bases not matched to a gene. This CDR3 is 15 amino acids long. The chain's CDR3 is CASSQGTGYTGELFF. The CDR3 DNA reads TGTGCCAGCAGCCAAGGGACAGGGTACACCGGGGAGCTGTTTTTT.

The chain carries TRBV20-1 and TRBJ2-1, with TRBD2 matching over 8 bases. The V gene end was trimmed by 6 bases and the J gene end by 2 bases; junction bases not matched to a gene: 9. The CDR3 spans 15 residues. Looked up from germline, CDR1 is DFQATT and CDR2 is SNEGSKA (reference sequence). CDR3 in amino acids: CSATRAGVTYNEQFF. The CDR3, as DNA: TGCAGTGCGACTCGAGCGGGGGTAACCTACAATGAGCAGTTCTTC.

This clonotype has just a few counts. The chain couples TRBV12-3 or TRBV12-4 to TRBJ2-5, with 9 bases fitting TRBD1. After removal of 1 base from V and 4 bases from J, the junction contained 13 bases not matched to a gene. The CDR3 loop spans 18 amino acids. CDR3 in DNA: TGTGCCAGCAGTTTAGGCCCACCGGGACAGGGAGTAGGAGAGACCCAGTACTTC. It is translated as CASSLGPPGQGVGETQYF.

The chain joins TRBV19 to TRBJ2-1, with 11 bases identical to TRBD2. Germline V gene data show CDR1 as LNHDA and CDR2 as SQIVND (reference sequence). This CDR3 is built from 15 residues. Trimming at V came to 4 bases and at J to 8 bases, leaving 7 bases not matched to a gene. For the CDR3, the DNA is TGTGCCAGTAGTACTACTAGCGGGAGTTATGATGAGCAGTTCTTC. Encoded protein: CASSTTSGSYDEQFF.

With regard to this clonotype: One junction end does not reproduce the germline sequence, and a read error may be involved. V and J are TRBV7-9 and TRBJ2-7; D is ambiguous. The germline CDR1 and CDR2 sequences are SEHNR and FQNEAQ (reference sequence). The CDR3 loop spans 13 amino acids. The DNA for the CDR3 is TGTGCCGGCAGCCCCCTGGAGACCTACGAGCAGTACTTC. Amino acid sequence: CAGSPLETYEQYF.

As concerns this clonotype: A much larger clone lies one base from this, so it may be a read error. V and J are TRBV27 and TRBJ2-1; 8 bases are shared with TRBD2. The ends lost 0 bases at V and 10 bases at J; junction bases unmatched: 8. The CDR3 runs 15 residues. Per the germline V gene, CDR1 is MNHEY and CDR2 is SMNVEV (reference sequence). CDR3 DNA: TGTGCCAGCAGTTTATCGCGGGAGGTGGGCAAGGAGCAGTTCTTC. Protein sequence: CASSLSREVGKEQFF.

J is TRBJ2-3 and V is TRBV24-1; D uncertain. This CDR3 region has 14 residues. The germline gives CDR1 KGHDR, CDR2 SFDVKD. The V end was cut by 6 bases, the J end by 1 base, with 10 bases between. CDR3 sequence: CATSRSDRTDTQYF. The DNA of the CDR3 is TGTGCCACCAGTAGGTCAGACCGCACAGATACGCAGTATTTT.

This chain uses TRBV18 with TRBJ2-1; 7 nucleotides match TRBD2. V dropped 5 bases and J dropped 2; count of bases not matched to a gene: 9. The germline V gene has CDR1 KGHSH and CDR2 LQKENI. CDR3 size: 16 residues. The CDR3 here is CASSSPRGTTYNEQFF. The CDR3 DNA sequence: TGTGCCAGCTCATCCCCACGCGGGACTACCTACAATGAGCAGTTCTTC.

The chain combines TRBV10-2 with TRBJ2-1; D is uncertain. This CDR3 is 13 amino acids long. Germline V gene sequence: CDR1 WSHSY, CDR2 SAAADI. V gave up 4 bases and J gave up 13 bases, with 17 bases separating them. DNA for the CDR3: TGCGCCAGCAGTGGTAGAAATTTTGAGACCCAGTTCTTC. Protein product: CASSGRNFETQFF.